The rows below give T cell receptor beta chains drawn from one sample of a study of identical twins. TCRdb analysed the 5' RACE reads with MiXCR anew, one entry per CDR3 protein. The sample includes about 1.7 million distinct CDR3 sequences, 32% of them seen just once. The sample comprised cord blood. The receptor set was obtained from a newborn girl in good health. Each CDR3 is given with its conserved first and last residue. The D gene is left open where the match is weak. Only part of the rows carry a size: once, few, many, or a class if the clone is expanded.

TRBV4-1	TRBJ1-1	-	few	TGCGCCAGCAGCCTTCGTCTCAGGTACACTGAAGCTTTCTTT	CASSLRLRYTEAFF
TRBV3-1	TRBJ1-6	-	few	TGTGCCAGCAGCCAAGCGGGAGCCTATAATTCACCCCTCCACTTT	CASSQAGAYNSPLHF
TRBV7-2	TRBJ2-7	-	few	TGTGCCAGCAGCTCCTCTGCTACCTCCTACAATGAGCAGTACTTC	CASSSSATSYNEQYF
TRBV27	TRBJ1-2	TRBD1	-	TGTGCCAGCAGCCGCGGACAGGGGACCTATGGCTACACCTTC	CASSRGQGTYGYTF
TRBV20-1	TRBJ1-1	TRBD1	-	TGCAGTGCTGGGTACAGGGGAACTGAAGCTTTCTTT	CSAGYRGTEAFF
TRBV12-3/TRBV12-4	TRBJ1-2	-	many	TGTGCCAGCAGTTTAGATCCAGGAATGCAGTATGGCTACACCTTC	CASSLDPGMQYGYTF
TRBV4-2	TRBJ1-2	TRBD1	-	TGTGCCAGCAGCCAAGATCGCCCTCCCGGACAGGGCGACTATGGCTACACCTTC	CASSQDRPPGQGDYGYTF
TRBV3-1	TRBJ1-6	-	-	TGTGCCAGCAGCCAAGGGCAGACCTATAATTCACCCCTCCACTTT	CASSQGQTYNSPLHF
TRBV3-1	TRBJ2-7	-	few	TGTGCCAGCAGCCAAGATAGGAAAGGCGAGCAGTACTTC	CASSQDRKGEQYF
TRBV28	TRBJ2-7	TRBD2	-	TGTGCCAGCAGTTCCCCAGTGGGCGGGAGGGCCTACGAGCAGTACTTC	CASSSPVGGRAYEQYF
TRBV24-1	TRBJ2-5	TRBD2	few	TGTGCCACCAGTGACCTCGGACTAGCGGGAGGAGAGACCCAGTACTTC	CATSDLGLAGGETQYF
TRBV3-1	TRBJ2-3	-	few	TGTGCCAGCAGCCCGCGCGGGGGCCTCCCTACGCAGTATTTT	CASSPRGGLPTQYF
TRBV12-5	TRBJ1-1	-	-	TGTGCTAGTGCCCCCCCAGACAGTCCTGAAGCTTTCTTT	CASAPPDSPEAFF
TRBV2	TRBJ1-1	-	-	TGTGCCAGCCACAGGGAAGGCACTGAAGCTTTCTTT	CASHREGTEAFF
TRBV5-1	TRBJ1-1	-	few	TGCGCCAGCAGCTTGGTTACTAGCAACACTGAAGCTTTCTTT	CASSLVTSNTEAFF
TRBV30	TRBJ2-7	-	few	TGTGCCTGGAGTGTCTTAGAGACCTACGAGCAGTACTTC	CAWSVLETYEQYF
TRBV7-9	TRBJ1-5	-	-	TGTGCCAGCAGCTTAGCTACAGGGTGGGGCAATCAGCCCCAGCATTTT	CASSLATGWGNQPQHF
TRBV4-2	TRBJ2-3	TRBD2	-	TGTGCCAGCAGCCCAGTCCCGGGACTAGCGGGGGGGCAGTCTTTCACAGATACGCAGTATTTT	CASSPVPGLAGGQSFTDTQYF
TRBV5-1	TRBJ2-5	-	-	TGCGCCAGCAGCTCGTTCAATATGGGAGAGGAGACCCAGTACTTC	CASSSFNMGEETQYF
TRBV11-3	TRBJ2-1	-	-	TGTGCCAGCAGCCTGGACAGCCACAATGAGCAGTTCTTC	CASSLDSHNEQFF
TRBV7-2	TRBJ2-1	-	-	TGTGCCAGCAGCGAAAGATCGGGGGGCCCTTCCTACAATGAGCAGTTCTTC	CASSERSGGPSYNEQFF
TRBV20-1	TRBJ2-1	-	-	TGCAGTGCTAGAGTTGGTGCCAGGGACAATGAGCAGTTCTTC	CSARVGARDNEQFF
TRBV5-8	TRBJ1-1	-	many	TGTGCCAGCAGCCCTGGACACCCGAACACTGAAGCTTTCTTT	CASSPGHPNTEAFF